The 28 T cell receptor beta chains presented below share a single source sample, sequenced in a study of blood T cell repertoires in COVID-19. This table comes from immunoSEQ multiplex PCR, and its TCRdb copy is limited to in-frame clones, with some not included. The data contain about 290,000 clones, around four fifths of them seen just once; the ten biggest clones take up about 4%. The sequenced sample was peripheral blood. The receptors were sampled from a woman between 50 and 59 years old with active or convalescent COVID-19.

The rearrangement joins TRBV7-9 to TRBJ1-1; 7 bases are a match to TRBD1. J was trimmed by 11 bases and V by 1 base; bases with no gene match: 4. The CDR3 is made up of 12 amino acids. CDR1 and CDR2 (germline): SEHNR, FQNEAQ (reference sequence). Here the CDR3 reads CASSLVRDSAFF. CDR3 coding DNA: TGTGCCAGCAGCTTAGTTCGGGACAGTGCTTTCTTT.

The chain employs TRBV5-6 and TRBJ1-3; TRBD1 agrees at 7 bases. The CDR3 runs to 15 residues. With V trimmed by 2 bases and J by 3 bases, 5 bases remained unmatched. In germline, CDR1 is SGHDT, CDR2 YYEEEE. CDR3 amino acids: CASSFGGGVGNTIYF. The CDR3 DNA reads as TGTGCCAGCAGCTTTGGAGGGGGCGTTGGAAACACCATATATTTT.

J is TRBJ1-6 and V is TRBV4-2, with D possibly matching TRBD1 (6 bases). Trimming took 3 bases from V and 8 from J, leaving 17 bases between them. Germline V gene data show CDR1 as LGHNA and CDR2 as YNFKEQ. The CDR3 contains 16 residues. The CDR3 sequence: CASSQPRGGLDSPLHF. CDR3 nucleotide sequence: TGTGCCAGCAGCCAGCCCCGGGGGGGGCTGGATTCACCCCTCCACTTT.

The rearrangement uses TRBV6-5 and TRBJ1-2; 9 bases align to TRBD1. Germline CDR1 is MNHEY and CDR2 is SVGAGI. The CDR3 runs to 15 residues. Trimming cost V 0 bases and J 2 bases; bases outside gene matches: 1. CDR3 DNA: TGTGCCAGCAGTTACTCGGGGACAGGGAACTATGGCTACACCTTC. Amino acid sequence: CASSYSGTGNYGYTF.

Remarks on this clone: The same CDR3 is also encoded by other DNA sequences in this sample. The rearrangement links TRBV5-1 to TRBJ2-1, with 11 bases matching TRBD1. The V segment lost 4 bases and the J segment 4 bases; nucleotides outside the gene matches: 4. Per germline, CDR1 SGHRS and CDR2 YFSETQ. This CDR3 region has 15 residues. Here the CDR3 DNA reads TGCGCCAGCAGCCTGGGGACAGGGGGATACAATGAGCAGTTCTTC. It specifies CASSLGTGGYNEQFF.

This chain links TRBV5-6 with TRBJ2-5, with D maybe TRBD2 (6 bases). Trimming cost V 1 base and J 2 bases, with 12 bases left between them. CDR1 is SGHDT, CDR2 YYEEEE, per germline. The CDR3 has 15 amino acids. CDR3 sequence: CASSLSGLEQETQYF. The DNA of the CDR3 is TGTGCCAGCAGCTTGTCGGGACTGGAACAAGAGACCCAGTACTTC.

The chain uses TRBV5-4 and TRBJ2-5; 7 positions agree with TRBD2. J gave up 1 base and V 2 bases, and 8 bases lay outside the gene matches. Germline values: CDR1 SGHNT, CDR2 YYREEE (reference sequence). CDR3 length equals 16 residues. Written as DNA, the CDR3 is TGTGCCAGCAGCTTAGATCCGGGAGGTATCCAAGAGACCCAGTACTTC. Residues: CASSLDPGGIQETQYF.

V usage is TRBV30 and J usage is TRBJ2-5; 14 bases line up with TRBD2. The CDR3 contains 14 residues. The germline V gene has CDR1 GTSNPN and CDR2 SVGIG (reference sequence). With V trimmed by 5 bases and J by 5 bases, 4 bases remained unmatched. The DNA for the CDR3 is TGTGCCTGGGGGACTAGCGGGAGACCGGAGACCCAGTACTTC. It encodes CAWGTSGRPETQYF. The whole variable domain, remainder taken from reference TRBV30 and TRBJ2-5, is SQTIHQWPATLVQPVGSPLSLECTVEGTSNPNLYWYRQAAGRGLQLLFYSVGIGQISSEVPQNLSASRPQDRQFILSSKKLLLSDSGFYLCAWGTSGRPETQYFGPGTRLLVL.

This rearrangement joins TRBV11-1 to TRBJ1-1, with 7 nucleotides matching TRBD1. The ends lost 5 bases at V and 0 bases at J; junction bases unmatched: 9. Germline CDR1 SGHAT, CDR2 FQDESV (reference sequence). The CDR3 is made up of 16 amino acids. CDR3 bases: TGTGCCAGCAGCCCAAGGACAGGTTTCATGAACACTGAAGCTTTCTTT. As protein: CASSPRTGFMNTEAFF.

The gene calls are TRBV28 and TRBJ1-2; maybe TRBD1 (5 bases). CDR3 length: 16 amino acids. CDR1 MDHEN and CDR2 SYDVKM come from the germline V gene. V lost 5 bases, J lost 4 bases, and 20 bases lay in between. The CDR3 region is CASSQISRDSFYGYTF. CDR3 bases: TGTGCCAGCAGTCAAATTTCCCGAGACAGTTTCTATGGCTACACCTTC.

This clone appeared a single time. The V call is TRBV12-1, the J call TRBJ2-1; the table assigns TRBD1, which was not confirmed against the DNA. TRBV12-1 is assigned pseudogene status. The CDR3 spans 15 residues. The CDR3 loop reads CASSSRTGVRNEQFF. CDR3 in DNA: TGTGCCAGCAGCTCTAGGACAGGGGTCCGCAATGAGCAGTTCTTC.

The gene calls are TRBV19 and TRBJ2-1, with 11 nucleotides matching TRBD2. V shed 5 bases and J 6 bases; nucleotides not matched to a gene: 12. CDR1 and CDR2 (germline): LNHDA, SQIVND (reference sequence). This CDR3 is 17 amino acids long. The CDR3 region is CASSSHRPGTSGNEQFF. Here the CDR3 DNA reads TGTGCCAGTAGTTCTCACCGCCCCGGGACTAGCGGCAATGAGCAGTTCTTC.

V gene TRBV10-3 combines with J gene TRBJ2-7; D might be TRBD2 (5 bases). CDR3 length equals 13 residues. CDR1 and CDR2 from the germline V gene are ENHRY and SYGVKD. Trimming removed 4 bases from V and 1 base from J, with 8 bases in between. The CDR3 is CAISADWSYEQYF. The CDR3 nucleotides read TGTGCCATCAGTGCGGACTGGTCCTACGAGCAGTACTTC.

The sample holds a few counts of this clone. This chain connects TRBV11-3 to TRBJ1-1; weak D call: TRBD1 (5 bases). V shed 5 bases and J shed 2 bases, with 15 bases lying between them. The CDR3 extends over 15 amino acids. Per the germline V gene, CDR1 is SGHNT and CDR2 is YENEEA. CDR3 residues: CASSPWEGPNTEAFF. CDR3 bases: TGTGCCAGCAGCCCATGGGAGGGGCCCAACACTGAAGCTTTCTTT. Based on the CDR3 plus reference TRBV11-3 and TRBJ1-1, the full variable domain is EAGVVQSPRYKIIEKKQPVAFWCNPISGHNTLYWYLQNLGQGPELLIRYENEEAVDDSQLPKDRFSAERLKGVDSTLKIQPAELGDSAVYLCASSPWEGPNTEAFFGQGTRLTVV.

The J gene is TRBJ2-1, the V gene TRBV5-4, with 9 bases lining up with TRBD2. CDR1 and CDR2 from the germline V gene are SGHNT and YYREEE (reference sequence). The junction had 5 bases not matched to a gene; V was cut back by 4 bases and J by 9 bases. The CDR3 runs 13 residues. The CDR3 loop is CASSVAGAREQFF. The DNA for the CDR3 is TGTGCCAGCAGCGTAGCGGGAGCGCGTGAGCAGTTCTTC.

This clone was observed a single time. The chain employs TRBV4-1 and TRBJ1-6, with D uncertain. Germline values: CDR1 MGHRA, CDR2 YSYEKL. The CDR3 has 17 residues. The germline V and J ends were trimmed by 0 bases and 10 bases, with 19 bases remaining between them. The CDR3, as DNA: TGCGCCAGCAGCCAAGATCGCGGAGGGAGTAGGGAATCACCCCTCCACTTT. This sequence encodes CASSQDRGGSRESPLHF.

The V and J genes are TRBV18 and TRBJ2-7, with TRBD2 identical over 7 bases. Germline V lookup: CDR1 KGHSH, CDR2 LQKENI. Trimming removed 2 bases from V and 0 bases from J; junction bases left unmatched: 13. The CDR3 runs to 18 residues. The CDR3 nucleotides are TGTGCCAGCTCACCATTCGGCCCAGGGACTACCTCCTCCTACGAGCAGTACTTC. This sequence encodes CASSPFGPGTTSSYEQYF.

The chain couples TRBV6-5 to TRBJ1-2, with 9 positions matching TRBD1. This CDR3 has 14 residues. V lost 10 bases to trimming and J lost 5 bases; unmatched junction nucleotides: 11. Germline-derived CDR1 and CDR2 are MNHEY and SVGAGI. In DNA, the CDR3 is TGTGCCACCGGGGGGGACAGGGTACGTTATGGCTACACCTTC. The encoded protein is CATGGDRVRYGYTF.

This chain connects TRBV5-1 to TRBJ2-6; D is perhaps TRBD1 (6 bases). Deletions cut 4 bases from V and 4 bases from J, with 12 bases between. Germline lookup yields CDR1 SGHRS and CDR2 YFSETQ. The CDR3 is made up of 15 amino acids. CDR3 coding DNA: TGCGCCAGCAGCCCTACAGGGTCCGGGGCCAACGTCCTGACTTTC. This sequence encodes CASSPTGSGANVLTF.

CDR3 loop: CASSSLRGQTDTQYF. CDR3 DNA: TGTGCCAGCAGCTCCCTCAGGGGACAAACAGATACGCAGTATTTT. V usage is TRBV11-2 and J usage is TRBJ2-3; tentatively, D is TRBD1 (6 bases). V was pared by 4 bases and J by 3 bases, with 14 bases between. CDR1 and CDR2 (germline): SGHAT, FQNNGV. The CDR3 consists of 15 residues.

The rearrangement uses TRBV5-1 and TRBJ2-2; 8 nucleotides align to TRBD1. Germline lookup yields CDR1 SGHRS and CDR2 YFSETQ. This CDR3 has 17 residues. J gave up 4 bases and V 0 bases, and 8 bases lay outside the gene matches. Written as DNA, the CDR3 is TGCGCCAGCAGCTTGGGACCGACAGGGGCGGCCACCGGGGAGCTGTTTTTT. Protein: CASSLGPTGAATGELFF.

The gene calls are TRBV2 and TRBJ1-1; TRBD1 agrees at 7 bases. V was pared by 7 bases and J by 6 bases, with 11 bases of the junction left unmatched. This CDR3 has 14 amino acids. Germline values: CDR1 SNHLY, CDR2 FYNNEI. The CDR3 DNA follows: TGTGCCAGCATTCAAGACAGGGCAGGACCTGAAGCTTTCTTT. This sequence encodes CASIQDRAGPEAFF.

The J gene is TRBJ1-6, the V gene TRBV27, with D unresolved. The CDR3 extends over 14 amino acids. V was trimmed by 3 bases and J by 4 bases, leaving 7 bases between them. CDR1 and CDR2 (germline): MNHEY, SMNVEV (reference sequence). CDR3 sequence reads: CASSFAGYNSPLHF. DNA of the CDR3: TGTGCCAGCAGTTTTGCGGGATATAATTCACCCCTCCACTTT.

V and J are TRBV10-3 and TRBJ1-1; D is perhaps TRBD1 (5 bases). Looked up from germline, CDR1 is ENHRY and CDR2 is SYGVKD. Trimming pared 7 bases from V and 1 base from J, leaving 10 bases between. The CDR3 runs to 13 residues. The CDR3 loop reads CAITRTPNTEAFF. CDR3 DNA sequence: TGTGCCATCACTAGGACACCGAACACTGAAGCTTTCTTT.

About this clone: Different DNA sequences within this sample yield the same CDR3. The J gene is TRBJ2-7, the V gene TRBV18, with 11 nucleotides matching TRBD1. There are 16 residues in the CDR3. Germline values: CDR1 KGHSH, CDR2 LQKENI. V was pared by 3 bases and J by 1 base, with 5 bases of the junction left unmatched. CDR3 nucleotides: TGTGCCAGCTCACCCGGGACAGGGGGATTATCCTACGAGCAGTACTTC. The encoded protein is CASSPGTGGLSYEQYF. Together with reference TRBV18 and TRBJ2-7, the CDR3 gives the full variable domain: NAGVMQNPRHLVRRRGQEARLRCSPMKGHSHVYWYRQLPEEGLKFMVYLQKENIIDESGMPKERFSAEFPKEGPSILRIQQVVRGDSAAYFCASSPGTGGLSYEQYFGPGTRLTVT.

The chain links TRBV7-2 to TRBJ1-2; TRBD1 agrees at 8 bases. Germline trimming cut 4 bases from V and 6 bases from J; bases unmatched to any gene: 13. CDR1 and CDR2 from the germline V gene are SGHTA and FQGNSA. The length of the CDR3 is 16 residues. The CDR3, as DNA: TGTGCCAGCAGCTCATTAGGACAGGGTGGATTTGATGGCTACACCTTC. Translation: CASSSLGQGGFDGYTF.

This CDR3 is CSAGGAGTQYF. CDR3 DNA sequence: TGCAGTGCTGGGGGAGCGGGTACGCAGTATTTT. This sequence joins TRBV20-1 and TRBJ2-3, with D maybe TRBD2 (6 bases). Trimming left V 5 bases short and J 8 bases short, with 11 bases between. The CDR3 has 11 residues. The V gene's germline CDR1 is DFQATT and CDR2 SNEGSKA (reference sequence).

This chain links TRBV28 with TRBJ2-7; a weak D match, TRBD2 (5 bases). Germline V gives CDR1 MDHEN, CDR2 SYDVKM. The CDR3 has 14 amino acids. V was trimmed by 2 bases and J by 6 bases, leaving 14 bases between them. DNA of the CDR3: TGTGCCAGCAGTTTAGTTCCGGGATCGAGCGAGCAGTACTTC. It encodes CASSLVPGSSEQYF.